The source of this T cell receptor (beta chain) is a study of metastatic and nonmetastatic thyroid tumors. Overall study context: Repertoires were compared across blood and tumor or nodule tissue from malignant and benign thyroid patients.

This clone ranks as medium-sized. Its antigen is not identified. As processed by the authors: A distant-metastasis classifier for papillary thyroid cancer was built using CDR3 differences across clinicopathological groups. MiXCR reprocessed the PCR reads for TCRdb. TCRdb assigned the V and J calls; the authors' analysis was not used. In the table there are approximately 31,000 clones, less than 30% of which are singletons. Overall study findings and caveats: Malignant thyroid tumors reportedly had TCR beta diversity that was significantly higher than in benign nodules, in blood and tumor.

V was trimmed by 5 bases and J by 6 bases, leaving 17 bases between them. CDR3 size: 14 residues. From germline, CDR1 is SNHLY and CDR2 FYNNEI. Every patient underwent thyroid surgery untreated. Source material: blood. This TCR derives from a female donor with papillary thyroid cancer or a benign thyroid nodule (not recorded which). Some clones in this sample may be carry-over from other donors' samples. J is TRBJ2-7 and V is TRBV2, with D possibly TRBD1 on 5 matching bases. The chain's CDR3 is CASSTTDPTSEQYF. The CDR3 DNA reads as TGTGCCAGCAGTACGACAGACCCTACCTCCGAGCAGTACTTC.